This TCR beta chain was captured by sequencing in a study of breast tumors, draining lymph nodes, adjacent tissues. Germline V gene data show CDR1 as DFQATT and CDR2 as SNEGSKA (reference sequence). Trimming removed 5 bases from V and 6 bases from J; junction bases left unmatched: 13. CDR3 length: 14 amino acids. TCRdb passed the multiplex PCR reads through MiXCR, listing each CDR3 protein once. The sample consists of roughly 11,000 distinct CDR3 sequences, 50% to 60% of them appearing once. Study-level results: Tumor and nontumor repertoires were significantly more similar in luminal-like than in basal-like breast cancer. Tumors had less TCR diversity than lymph nodes, more than nontumor tissue. The data were judged consistent with most tumor T cells coming from lymph node and expanding in tumor. That most tumor T cells come from lymph nodes remained unproven.

This clonotype was seen more than once but under ten times. What it binds is unknown. The sample consisted of breast tumor tissue. The TCR was taken from a female donor with breast cancer. Some clones in this sample may be carry-over from other donors' samples. This rearrangement joins TRBV20-1 to TRBJ2-7; 7 bases align to TRBD1. The DNA of the CDR3 is TGCAGTGCTGAAACCGGGACAGAAATCTCCGAGCAGTACTTC. It translates to CSAETGTEISEQYF.